Included here is one T cell receptor beta chain sequence, with context. The V end lost 0 bases, the J end lost 5 bases, and 7 bases lay between the germline ends. This CDR3 comprises 14 residues. The V gene's germline CDR1 is MNHEY and CDR2 SVGEGT. The assay was immunoSEQ multiplex PCR, and TCRdb's table has in-frame clones only and misses some. The repertoire has 210,000 or so clones, 80% to 90% of them found once; the top ten carry roughly 1.5%. The sample originates from a study of blood T cell repertoires in COVID-19. The chain carries TRBV6-2 or TRBV6-3 and TRBJ2-2; no firm D call. The clonotype originates from a man between 18 and 29 years old with active or convalescent COVID-19. Sequencing used peripheral blood. The CDR3 bases are TGTGCCAGCAGTTACTCTACTCGGACCGGGGAGCTGTTTTTT. Translating gives CASSYSTRTGELFF.